The entry that follows covers one T cell receptor (beta chain) sequence. Its antigen has not been determined. Within one base of it there is no much larger clone, and no base qualities were kept. The data were obtained in a study of response to subunit inactivated influenza vaccine (dated by TCRdb to 2016 to 2019). About the investigation overall: Deep quantitative profiling of the T cell receptor repertoire was used in the study to follow responses to a trivalent subunit inactivated influenza vaccine. Overall results and qualifications from the work: The authors suggested that each seasonal influenza vaccination may recruit only a limited number of new T cells.

The receptor library was made with RT-PCR. Sequencing was carried out with an Illumina HiSeq 2500. TCRdb trimmed the raw reads at Q25, called clones with MiXCR and kept productive beta chains. When rows share a CDR3 protein, they turn into one entry using the most common DNA and genes. Counted in this sample were around 850,000 distinct CDR3 sequences; roughly 18% of them appeared once. Approximately 11% of the sample is in the top ten clones. Including the terminal cysteine and phenylalanine, the CDR3 comprises 14 residues. Here the CDR3 DNA is all that survives: 42 bases in frame from base 1. V and J are trimmed by 5 bases and 6 bases, and the gene matches miss 9 bases of the junction.

The sequence is built from TRBV12-3 or TRBV12-4 and TRBJ2-7; the junction holds 8 bases that match TRBD1. The sequencing here drew on PBMCs from blood, taken 5 days after vaccination. The origin of this receptor is a man aged 50-59 years who received an inactivated influenza vaccine. Donor details come from another sample of the same person, matched by shared clones. The CDR3 reads CASSRRTGPTEQYF. In nucleotides, the sequence is TGTGCCAGCAGTCGACGGACAGGGCCCACCGAGCAGTACTTC.